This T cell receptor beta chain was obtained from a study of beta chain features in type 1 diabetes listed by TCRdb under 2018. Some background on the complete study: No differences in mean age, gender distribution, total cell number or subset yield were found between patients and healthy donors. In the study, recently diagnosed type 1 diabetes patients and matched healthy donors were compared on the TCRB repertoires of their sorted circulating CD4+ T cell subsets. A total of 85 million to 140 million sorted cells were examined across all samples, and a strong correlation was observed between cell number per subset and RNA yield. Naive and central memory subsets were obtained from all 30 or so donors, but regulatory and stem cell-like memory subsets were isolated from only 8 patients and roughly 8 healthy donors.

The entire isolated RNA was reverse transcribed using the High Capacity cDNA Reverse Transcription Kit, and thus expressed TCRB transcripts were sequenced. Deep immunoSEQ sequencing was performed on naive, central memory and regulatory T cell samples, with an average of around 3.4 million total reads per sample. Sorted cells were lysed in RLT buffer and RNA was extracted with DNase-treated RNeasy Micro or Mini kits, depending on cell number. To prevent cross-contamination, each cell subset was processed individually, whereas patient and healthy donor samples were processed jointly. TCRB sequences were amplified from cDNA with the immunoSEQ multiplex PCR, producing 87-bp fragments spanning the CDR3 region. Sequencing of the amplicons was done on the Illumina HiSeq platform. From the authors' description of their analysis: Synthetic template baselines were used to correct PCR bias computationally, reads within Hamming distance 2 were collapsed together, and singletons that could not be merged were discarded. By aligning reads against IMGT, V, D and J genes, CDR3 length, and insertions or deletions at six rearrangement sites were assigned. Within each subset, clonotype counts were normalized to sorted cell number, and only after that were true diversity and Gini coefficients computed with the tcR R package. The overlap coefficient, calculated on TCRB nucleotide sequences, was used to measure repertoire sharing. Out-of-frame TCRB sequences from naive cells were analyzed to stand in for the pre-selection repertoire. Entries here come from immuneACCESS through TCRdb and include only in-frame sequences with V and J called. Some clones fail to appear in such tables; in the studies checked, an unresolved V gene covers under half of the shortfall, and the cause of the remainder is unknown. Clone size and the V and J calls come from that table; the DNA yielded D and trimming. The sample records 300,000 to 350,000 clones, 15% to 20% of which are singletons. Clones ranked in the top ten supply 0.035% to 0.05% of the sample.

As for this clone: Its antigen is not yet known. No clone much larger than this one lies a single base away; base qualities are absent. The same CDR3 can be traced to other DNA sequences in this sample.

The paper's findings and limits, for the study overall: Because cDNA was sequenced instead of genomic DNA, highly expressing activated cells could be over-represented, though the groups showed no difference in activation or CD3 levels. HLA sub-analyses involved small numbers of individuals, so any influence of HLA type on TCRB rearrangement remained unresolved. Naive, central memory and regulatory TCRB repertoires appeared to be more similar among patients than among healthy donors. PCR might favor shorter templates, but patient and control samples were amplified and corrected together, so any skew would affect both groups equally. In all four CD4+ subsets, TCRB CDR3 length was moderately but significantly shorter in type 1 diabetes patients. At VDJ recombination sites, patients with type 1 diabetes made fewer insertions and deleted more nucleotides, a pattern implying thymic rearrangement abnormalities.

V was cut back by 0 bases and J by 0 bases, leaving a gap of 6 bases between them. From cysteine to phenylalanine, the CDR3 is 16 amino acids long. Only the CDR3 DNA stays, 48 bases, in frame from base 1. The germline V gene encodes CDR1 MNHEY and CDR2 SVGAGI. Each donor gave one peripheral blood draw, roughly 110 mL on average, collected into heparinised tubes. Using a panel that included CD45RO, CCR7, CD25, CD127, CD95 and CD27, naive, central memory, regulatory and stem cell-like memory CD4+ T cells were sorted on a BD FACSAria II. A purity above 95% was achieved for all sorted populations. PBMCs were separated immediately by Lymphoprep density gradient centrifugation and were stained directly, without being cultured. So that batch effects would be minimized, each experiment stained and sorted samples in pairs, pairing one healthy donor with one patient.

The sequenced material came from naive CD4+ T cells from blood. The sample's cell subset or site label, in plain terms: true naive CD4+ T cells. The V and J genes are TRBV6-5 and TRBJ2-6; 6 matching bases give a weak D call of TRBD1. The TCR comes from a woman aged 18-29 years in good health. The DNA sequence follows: TGTGCCAGCAGTTACTCAGGGGGCTCTGGGGCCAACGTCCTGACTTTC. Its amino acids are CASSYSGGSGANVLTF.